These 3 T cell receptor beta chains were all obtained from the same sample, sequenced in a study of T cells in women clearing cervical HPV infection. Method: immunoSEQ multiplex PCR; TCRdb's copy keeps in-frame clones and lacks some. The sample spans tens of thousands of clones; the ten largest clones claim roughly 6.6%. Input material: blood buffy coat. The receptors derive from a woman aged 18 to 75 with a cervical HPV16 infection that either progressed to CIN3+ or cleared (not recorded which).

On this clone itself: The read is 3 residues too short to cover the CDR3 end, so that end is filled in from the germline J gene. The J gene is TRBJ1-2, the V gene TRBV7-8, with D maybe TRBD1 (6 bases). This CDR3 spans 13 amino acids. The germline gives CDR1 SGHVS, CDR2 FQNEAQ. Partial CDR3 DNA: TGTGCCAGCAGCTTAAACAGGGTTGAAGGC. It specifies CASSLNRVEG. The whole CDR3 reads CASSLNRVEGYTF.

Details on this clone: Sequencing ends 3 residues short of the CDR3 end; the germline J gene provides the rest. This chain connects TRBV5-1 to TRBJ1-1; tentative D call: TRBD1 (6 bases). With 3 bases removed from V and 5 bases from J, the gap between germline ends came to 17 bases. Germline V lookup: CDR1 SGHRS, CDR2 YFSETQ. This CDR3 is 15 amino acids long. The CDR3 DNA, read in part, is TGCGCCAGCAGCTCGGGGTTACAGGGAAGGACTGAA. The encoded protein is CASSSGLQGRTE. The complete CDR3 protein is CASSSGLQGRTEAFF.

A word on this clone: Read coverage stops 3 residues before the CDR3 terminus; the germline J gene supplies the remainder. V usage is TRBV5-1 and J usage is TRBJ2-3; 15 bases match TRBD2. Germline CDR1 and CDR2: SGHRS and YFSETQ. The CDR3 sequence is 16 residues long. The V and J ends lost 4 bases and 5 bases, in that order; junction bases with no gene match: 5. The CDR3 sequence: CASSRTSGRAVDTQYF. The covered CDR3 bases are TGCGCCAGCAGCCGGACTAGCGGGAGGGCCGTAGATACG. Full variable domain (outside the CDR3, taken from reference TRBV5-1 and TRBJ2-3): KAGVTQTPRYLIKTRGQQVTLSCSPISGHRSVSWYQQTPGQGLQFLFEYFSETQRNKGNFPGRFSGRQFSNSRSEMNVSTLELGDSALYLCASSRTSGRAVDTQYFGPGTRLTVL.